This is a list of T cell receptor beta chains from one sample in a study of cytomegalovirus exposure and HLA in healthy donors. The protocol was immunoSEQ multiplex PCR, while the TCRdb copy is restricted to in-frame clones and leaves out a portion. The table shows 130,000 to 150,000 clones, with around 80% occurring only once. The sequencing input was PBMCs. The source is a male donor in good health and CMV-seronegative. Both conserved end residues are part of each CDR3. The D gene is left open where the match is weak. A row's size may be missing; if present it is once, few, many or a size class.

cdr3_aa: CSAGIRDREFF
cdr3_nt: TGCAGCGCTGGGATCCGGGACAGGGAGTTCTTC
v_call: TRBV29-1
j_call: TRBJ2-1
clone_size: -
d_call: TRBD1

cdr3_aa: CASSGTGEWDEQFF
cdr3_nt: TGTGCCAGCAGCGGGACAGGGGAGTGGGATGAGCAGTTCTTC
v_call: TRBV11-2
j_call: TRBJ2-1
clone_size: -
d_call: TRBD1

cdr3_aa: CASSLVTMPYEQYF
cdr3_nt: TGTGCCAGCAGCTTAGTTACTATGCCCTACGAGCAGTACTTC
v_call: TRBV11-2
j_call: TRBJ2-7
clone_size: -
d_call: -

cdr3_aa: CASGTAPNQPQHF
cdr3_nt: TGTGCCAGCGGGACAGCGCCAAATCAGCCCCAGCATTTT
v_call: TRBV6-6
j_call: TRBJ1-5
clone_size: -
d_call: TRBD1

cdr3_aa: CASSLTGEKLFF
cdr3_nt: TGTGCCAGCAGTTTAACGGGAGAAAAACTGTTTTTT
v_call: TRBV28
j_call: TRBJ1-4
clone_size: -
d_call: -

cdr3_aa: CASSITSTLGGYTF
cdr3_nt: TGTGCCAGTAGTATAACATCCACCCTAGGTGGCTACACCTTC
v_call: TRBV19
j_call: TRBJ1-2
clone_size: -
d_call: -

cdr3_aa: CASSFVLRTDGRTDTQYF
cdr3_nt: TGCGCCAGCAGCTTTGTCCTCCGGACAGATGGGCGCACAGATACGCAGTATTTT
v_call: TRBV5-1
j_call: TRBJ2-3
clone_size: -
d_call: -

cdr3_aa: CASSDYRGNTEAFF
cdr3_nt: TGTGCCAGCAGTGATTACAGGGGAAACACTGAAGCTTTCTTT
v_call: TRBV6-1
j_call: TRBJ1-1
clone_size: -
d_call: TRBD1

cdr3_aa: CASSLTGGKGEAFF
cdr3_nt: TGTGCCAGCTCGCTGACAGGGGGCAAGGGTGAAGCTTTCTTT
v_call: TRBV18
j_call: TRBJ1-1
clone_size: -
d_call: TRBD1

cdr3_aa: CASSLETGSSSSNQPQHF
cdr3_nt: TGTGCCAGCAGCTTGGAGACAGGGAGTTCGAGTAGCAATCAGCCCCAGCATTTT
v_call: TRBV7-6
j_call: TRBJ1-5
clone_size: once
d_call: TRBD1

cdr3_aa: CASSYGRPYEQYF
cdr3_nt: TGTGCCAGCAGTTACGGGCGCCCCTACGAGCAGTACTTC
v_call: TRBV6-6
j_call: TRBJ2-7
clone_size: -
d_call: -

cdr3_aa: CASSSTAYGYTF
cdr3_nt: TGTGCCAGCAGCTCAACTGCTTATGGCTACACCTTC
v_call: TRBV7-2
j_call: TRBJ1-2
clone_size: -
d_call: -

cdr3_aa: CASSYWANTEAFF
cdr3_nt: TGTGCCAGCAGTTACTGGGCGAACACTGAAGCTTTCTTT
v_call: TRBV27
j_call: TRBJ1-1
clone_size: -
d_call: -

cdr3_aa: CASSVVFRAGYNEQFF
cdr3_nt: TGTGCCAGCAGCGTAGTGTTCCGAGCGGGGTACAATGAGCAGTTCTTC
v_call: TRBV9
j_call: TRBJ2-1
clone_size: -
d_call: TRBD2

cdr3_aa: CAWSVLPTGDTGELFF
cdr3_nt: TGTGCCTGGAGTGTACTCCCGACAGGGGACACCGGGGAGCTGTTTTTT
v_call: TRBV30
j_call: TRBJ2-2
clone_size: -
d_call: TRBD1

cdr3_aa: CASSFGTGSYNEQFF
cdr3_nt: TGTGCCAGCAGCTTCGGGACAGGGTCCTACAATGAGCAGTTCTTC
v_call: TRBV5-6
j_call: TRBJ2-1
clone_size: once
d_call: TRBD1

cdr3_aa: CASSQQGSGANVLTF
cdr3_nt: TGTGCCAGCAGTCAACAGGGCTCTGGGGCCAACGTCCTGACTTTC
v_call: TRBV28
j_call: TRBJ2-6
clone_size: few
d_call: -

cdr3_aa: CASSQTTGDSNQPQHF
cdr3_nt: TGCGCCAGCAGCCAGACTACAGGGGATAGCAATCAGCCCCAGCATTTT
v_call: TRBV4-1
j_call: TRBJ1-5
clone_size: -
d_call: TRBD1

cdr3_aa: CASSYGTGGAGETQYF
cdr3_nt: TGTGCTAGCAGTTATGGGACAGGGGGTGCCGGGGAGACCCAGTACTTC
v_call: TRBV7-7
j_call: TRBJ2-5
clone_size: once
d_call: TRBD1

cdr3_aa: CASSLGRGDTEAFF
cdr3_nt: TGCGCCAGCAGCCTCGGACGGGGAGACACTGAAGCTTTCTTT
v_call: TRBV5-1
j_call: TRBJ1-1
clone_size: -
d_call: -

cdr3_aa: CASSLVRGPNYGYTF
cdr3_nt: TGTGCCAGCAGCCTAGTCAGGGGGCCCAACTATGGCTACACCTTC
v_call: TRBV11-2
j_call: TRBJ1-2
clone_size: few
d_call: TRBD1

cdr3_aa: CASSPRQRMNTEAFF
cdr3_nt: TGTGCCAGCAGCCCGCGACAGAGAATGAACACTGAAGCTTTCTTT
v_call: TRBV7-9
j_call: TRBJ1-1
clone_size: -
d_call: -

cdr3_aa: CASSLNAGGGEAFF
cdr3_nt: TGTGCCAGCAGCTTAAATGCAGGAGGAGGTGAAGCTTTCTTT
v_call: TRBV7-3
j_call: TRBJ1-1
clone_size: -
d_call: -

cdr3_aa: CASSLGQGASYGYTF
cdr3_nt: TGCGCCAGCAGCTTGGGACAGGGGGCCTCCTATGGCTACACCTTC
v_call: TRBV5-1
j_call: TRBJ1-2
clone_size: -
d_call: TRBD1

cdr3_aa: CASSLLAGASYEQYF
cdr3_nt: TGTGCCAGCAGCTTACTAGCGGGGGCGTCCTACGAGCAGTACTTC
v_call: TRBV7-2
j_call: TRBJ2-7
clone_size: -
d_call: TRBD2

cdr3_aa: CAISNSMNTEAFF
cdr3_nt: TGTGCCATCAGTAACAGCATGAACACTGAAGCTTTCTTT
v_call: TRBV10-3
j_call: TRBJ1-1
clone_size: -
d_call: -

cdr3_aa: CSVDQRGNYGYTF
cdr3_nt: TGCAGCGTTGATCAGAGGGGGAACTATGGCTACACCTTC
v_call: TRBV29-1
j_call: TRBJ1-2
clone_size: -
d_call: -

cdr3_aa: CASARPEGEQYF
cdr3_nt: TGTGCCAGCGCTCGCCCCGAGGGCGAGCAGTACTTC
v_call: TRBV6-5
j_call: TRBJ2-7
clone_size: -
d_call: -

cdr3_aa: CASSSYRGNTEAFF
cdr3_nt: TGTGCCAGCAGTTCGTACAGGGGGAACACTGAAGCTTTCTTT
v_call: TRBV5-4
j_call: TRBJ1-1
clone_size: once
d_call: TRBD1